These 23 T cell receptor beta chains share one sample of origin, sequenced in a study of shared clonotypes between healthy human individuals. Sequencing was performed with immunoSEQ multiplex PCR; in TCRdb, only in-frame clones are kept and a portion is missing. Of about 480,000 clones listed, more than 65% are singletons. The specimen sequenced was PBMCs. Receptor source: a middle-aged woman in good health. Some clones in this sample may be carry-over from other donors' samples.

The gene calls are TRBV30 and TRBJ2-1; D not resolved. This CDR3 is 17 amino acids long. V lost 1 base and J 2 bases, leaving 18 bases between the germline ends. In germline, CDR1 is GTSNPN, CDR2 SVGIG (reference sequence). The CDR3 DNA is TGTGCCTGGAGTGCCCGGCCAAGACTGGTACCCTACAATGAGCAGTTCTTC. It encodes CAWSARPRLVPYNEQFF.

CDR3 region: CASSEYGPVDEQFF. Written as DNA, the CDR3 is TGTGCCAGCAGTGAATACGGCCCCGTGGATGAGCAGTTCTTC. The V gene is TRBV2, the J gene TRBJ2-1, with D hard to call. The CDR3 has 14 amino acids. Germline V gene lookup returns CDR1 SNHLY and CDR2 FYNNEI. The ends were cut back, 2 bases at V and 8 bases at J, with 13 bases in the middle.

The gene calls are TRBV18 and TRBJ2-3, with 10 positions matching TRBD2. The germline CDR1 and CDR2 sequences are KGHSH and LQKENI. The trim removed 2 bases at V and 4 bases at J, leaving 3 bases unmatched. CDR3 size: 15 residues. The CDR3 sequence is CASSPSSGRPDTQYF. Written as DNA, the CDR3 is TGTGCCAGCTCACCATCTAGCGGGAGACCAGATACGCAGTATTTT.

This clone was counted between two and nine times. This rearrangement joins TRBV27 to TRBJ2-1; D remains ambiguous. CDR1 is MNHEY and CDR2 is SMNVEV in the germline V gene (reference sequence). The CDR3 covers 15 residues. Between the trimmed V and J ends, which lost 4 bases and 4 bases, there was a span of 14 bases. CDR3 sequence (DNA): TGTGCCAGCAGTTCCACGGGCAGGCCTTACAATGAGCAGTTCTTC. Encoded protein: CASSSTGRPYNEQFF.

The J gene is TRBJ2-5, the V gene TRBV6-5; a weak D match, TRBD1 (5 bases). Between the trimmed V and J ends, which lost 2 bases and 2 bases, there was a span of 15 bases. Looked up from germline, CDR1 is MNHEY and CDR2 is SVGAGI. The CDR3 contains 16 residues. Here the CDR3 reads CASSYGAVRGQETQYF. CDR3 nucleotides: TGTGCCAGCAGTTACGGGGCGGTTAGGGGTCAAGAGACCCAGTACTTC.

This clone was seen only a few times. The CDR3 reads CASSLRAEQFF. The CDR3 DNA sequence: TGTGCCAGCAGCTTGCGGGCAGAGCAGTTCTTC. V gene TRBV7-9 combines with J gene TRBJ2-1, with D maybe TRBD2 (5 bases). The length of the CDR3 is 11 residues. V was shortened by 3 bases and J by 10 bases, with 7 bases between the two germline ends. Germline CDR1 is SEHNR and CDR2 is FQNEAQ (reference sequence).

The rearrangement joins TRBV15 to TRBJ1-1, with TRBD1 as a possible D gene (5 bases). The CDR3 extends over 15 amino acids. CDR1 and CDR2 (germline): LNHNV, YYDKDF (reference sequence). The germline V and J ends were trimmed by 5 bases and 5 bases, with 18 bases remaining between them. The DNA for the CDR3 is TGTGCCACCAGCCATCCCAGGGCTGGGGAAACTGAAGCTTTCTTT. Translated, it gives CATSHPRAGETEAFF.

The gene calls are TRBV15 and TRBJ2-2, with 7 nucleotides matching TRBD2. The CDR3 has 15 residues. Germline V CDR1 and CDR2: LNHNV, YYDKDF (reference sequence). The V and J ends lost 1 base and 5 bases, in that order; junction bases with no gene match: 4. This CDR3 is CATSRVVGGTGELFF. The CDR3 DNA reads TGTGCCACCAGCAGAGTAGTCGGGGGGACCGGGGAGCTGTTTTTT.

The V call is TRBV27, the J call TRBJ2-5; D is unresolved. The CDR3 has 11 amino acids. V was clipped by 4 bases and J by 0 bases, with 0 bases between them. CDR1 MNHEY and CDR2 SMNVEV come from the germline V gene (reference sequence). CDR3 loop: CASSYQETQYF. The CDR3 nucleotides read TGTGCCAGCAGTTACCAAGAGACCCAGTACTTC.

This chain uses TRBV27 with TRBJ2-7; 12 bases align to TRBD2. Germline trimming cut 2 bases from V and 3 bases from J; bases unmatched to any gene: 8. The CDR3 contains 17 residues. Germline values: CDR1 MNHEY, CDR2 SMNVEV (reference sequence). The CDR3 loop is CASSLGGLAGYLYEQYF. CDR3 nucleotide sequence: TGTGCCAGCAGTTTAGGAGGACTAGCGGGATACCTCTACGAGCAGTACTTC.

The chain combines TRBV19 with TRBJ1-6; 8 bases are a match to TRBD1. The junction had 8 bases not matched to a gene; V was cut back by 6 bases and J by 7 bases. The germline V gene has CDR1 LNHDA and CDR2 SQIVND (reference sequence). There are 15 residues in the CDR3. The CDR3 is CASSQGARQNSPLHF. CDR3 nucleotide sequence: TGTGCCAGTAGCCAGGGGGCGCGACAGAATTCACCCCTCCACTTT.

V and J are TRBV9 and TRBJ1-2; 8 positions agree with TRBD1. With 4 bases clipped from V and 2 bases from J, the junction kept 7 bases outside the gene matches. CDR1 is SGDLS, CDR2 YYNGEE, per germline. The CDR3 runs 15 residues. This CDR3 is CASSPDRGLNYGYTF. CDR3 in DNA: TGTGCCAGCAGCCCAGACAGGGGACTGAACTATGGCTACACCTTC.

V usage is TRBV2 and J usage is TRBJ2-2; D remains unclear. V was shortened by 6 bases and J by 5 bases, with 13 bases between the two germline ends. Germline V gene sequence: CDR1 SNHLY, CDR2 FYNNEI. This CDR3 region has 14 residues. The CDR3 sequence: CASSRRQVTGELFF. CDR3 DNA: TGTGCCAGCAGCCGAAGGCAGGTGACCGGGGAGCTGTTTTTT.

This clone has only a few counts. The rearrangement uses TRBV7-2 and TRBJ2-3, with D perhaps TRBD1 (5 bases). CDR3 length: 13 amino acids. Looked up from germline, CDR1 is SGHTA and CDR2 is FQGNSA. The V end was cut by 4 bases, the J end by 6 bases, with 11 bases between. The CDR3 loop reads CASSSPGRDTQYF. The CDR3, as DNA: TGTGCCAGCAGCTCCCCAGGGCGGGATACGCAGTATTTT.

This clone has a handful of counts. The genes are TRBV4-1 and TRBJ2-4; no clear D gene. This CDR3 is 14 amino acids long. V dropped 1 base and J dropped 0 bases, with 4 bases sitting between them. Germline V CDR1 and CDR2: MGHRA, YSYEKL. The CDR3 loop is CASSQAGAKNIQYF. The CDR3 coding sequence is TGCGCCAGCAGCCAAGCGGGAGCCAAAAACATTCAGTACTTC.

The rearrangement uses TRBV28 and TRBJ2-7; D possibly uses TRBD1 or TRBD2 (5 bases each). The V end was cut by 5 bases, the J end by 0 bases, with 8 bases between. CDR3 length equals 13 residues. In germline, CDR1 is MDHEN, CDR2 SYDVKM. CDR3 region: CASSGTVSYEQYF. The CDR3 DNA reads TGTGCCAGCAGTGGGACGGTCTCCTACGAGCAGTACTTC.

This sequence joins TRBV30 and TRBJ2-4; possible D gene TRBD1, 6 bases. The CDR3 length is 14 residues. Looked up from germline, CDR1 is GTSNPN and CDR2 is SVGIG (reference sequence). The germline V and J ends were trimmed by 4 bases and 6 bases, with 16 bases remaining between them. DNA of the CDR3: TGTGCCTGGACCTACTCCCCCAGGGGAAACATTCAGTACTTC. This sequence encodes CAWTYSPRGNIQYF.

The chain carries TRBV6-4 and TRBJ1-5; a weak D match, TRBD1 (5 bases). This CDR3 has 16 amino acids. Trimming took off 4 bases at V and 2 bases at J, with 15 bases between the two ends. Germline CDR1 reads MRHNA; CDR2 reads SNTAGT. CDR3 sequence reads: CASSGAGPVCNQPQHF. As DNA, the CDR3 is TGTGCCAGCAGTGGAGCAGGGCCCGTGTGCAATCAGCCCCAGCATTTT.

This rearrangement joins TRBV30 to TRBJ2-1, with D uncertain. This CDR3 region has 11 residues. CDR1 is GTSNPN and CDR2 is SVGIG in the germline V gene (reference sequence). The V end lost 5 bases, the J end lost 2 bases, and 4 bases lay between the germline ends. In nucleotides, the CDR3 is TGTGCCTGGGCCCCCTACAATGAGCAGTTCTTC. Translation: CAWAPYNEQFF. The full variable domain, with the rest looked up from reference TRBV30 and TRBJ2-1, is SQTIHQWPATLVQPVGSPLSLECTVEGTSNPNLYWYRQAAGRGLQLLFYSVGIGQISSEVPQNLSASRPQDRQFILSSKKLLLSDSGFYLCAWAPYNEQFFGPGTRLTVL.

This rearrangement joins TRBV5-6 to TRBJ2-7; 9 bases line up with TRBD2. Germline V gene sequence: CDR1 SGHDT, CDR2 YYEEEE. Trimming cost V 4 bases and J 1 base; bases outside gene matches: 15. The CDR3 length is 18 residues. The CDR3 sequence: CASSARLAGWRKSYEQYF. DNA of the CDR3: TGTGCCAGCAGCGCCAGGCTAGCGGGATGGAGGAAGTCCTACGAGCAGTACTTC.

A word on this clone: Other DNA sequences of this sample code for an identical CDR3. The chain employs TRBV2 and TRBJ2-1; tentative D call: TRBD2 (6 bases). The CDR3 sequence is 13 residues long. Germline CDR1 is SNHLY and CDR2 is FYNNEI. V was trimmed by 6 bases and J by 3 bases, leaving 9 bases between them. CDR3 DNA: TGTGCCAGCAGCGGGAGTAGCTACAATGAGCAGTTCTTC. This gives the protein CASSGSSYNEQFF.

The chain joins TRBV7-6 to TRBJ2-3, with 9 bases lining up with TRBD1. The CDR3 consists of 16 residues. V gave up 2 bases and J gave up 0 bases; unmatched junction bases: 3. Germline V lookup: CDR1 SGHVS, CDR2 FNYEAQ. For the CDR3, the DNA is TGTGCCAGCAGCTTATACAGGGGGCAAAGCACAGATACGCAGTATTTT. Translating it yields CASSLYRGQSTDTQYF.

On this clone: A junction end diverges from the germline sequence, so it may reflect a read error. This chain joins TRBV5-8 and TRBJ1-1, with unresolved D. Germline assignment: CDR1 SGHTS and CDR2 YDEGEE. The CDR3 sequence is 15 residues long. Here the CDR3 reads CASSQGRQTNTEAFF. DNA for the CDR3: TGCGCCAGCAGCCAAGGTCGGCAAACGAACACTGAAGCTTTCTTT.